This T cell receptor beta chain was captured by sequencing in a study of human T cells and chemical hapten exposure. The table lists this clonotype with many counts. The germline V gene encodes CDR1 LGHNA and CDR2 YSLEER. Trimming removed 1 base from V and 3 bases from J, with 9 bases in between. This CDR3 is 14 amino acids long. TCRdb recomputed calls from the RACE reads with MiXCR, one row per CDR3 protein. The sample records over 55,000 distinct CDR3 sequences, approximately 10% being singletons. The time point: patch test 3, about 24 weeks after DPC sensitization. Noted treatment: therapeutic diphenylcyclopropenone sensitization with weekly scalp DPC. In every case, blood was obtained before the patch test was applied. Alopecia patients deemed DPC-suitable, aged 18 to 70, excluding pregnancy.

The sample here was whole blood, taken in connection with sensitization to the hapten diphenylcyclopropenone (DPC). This chain uses TRBV4-3 with TRBJ1-1, with D maybe TRBD1 (5 bases). The receptor's source is a woman in her forties or fifties with alopecia areata. Some clones in this sample may be carry-over from other donors' samples. The DNA of the CDR3 is TGCGCCAGCAGCCAAGCGGGACCCGACACTGAAGCTTTCTTT. Translating it yields CASSQAGPDTEAFF.